These 21 T cell receptor beta chains originate from one sample sequenced in a study of neurological immune-mediated disorders. Each CDR3 protein gets one entry after TCRdb re-called the 5' RACE reads with MiXCR. The sample includes more than 20,000 distinct CDR3 sequences, 2% to 2.5% seen only once; the top ten take 2% to 2.5%. Sequenced material: PBMCs. The receptors here all came from a woman in her fifties or sixties with multiple sclerosis.

This clonotype was seen ten or more times. V gene TRBV12-3 or TRBV12-4 combines with J gene TRBJ1-1, with no clear D. The CDR3 has 15 residues. Trimming took 7 bases from V and 0 from J, leaving 15 bases between them. The CDR3 coding sequence is TGTGCCAGCAACCCTGACGGCTCCATGAACACTGAAGCTTTCTTT. Protein: CASNPDGSMNTEAFF.

At least ten counts were recorded for this clonotype. The chain joins TRBV10-3 to TRBJ2-7; D is ambiguous. The CDR3 length is 12 residues. Germline CDR1 reads ENHRY; CDR2 reads SYGVKD. The V end lost 2 bases, the J end lost 4 bases, and 6 bases lay between the germline ends. CDR3 amino acids: CAISESRYEQYF. CDR3 in DNA: TGTGCCATCAGTGAGAGTAGGTACGAGCAGTACTTC.

This clonotype has a count of ten or more. CDR3 sequence (DNA): TGTGCCAGCAGTGAATACGCGGGTCGCGAGACCCAGTACTTC. Amino acids: CASSEYAGRETQYF. The chain combines TRBV25-1 with TRBJ2-5; D possibly corresponds to TRBD2 (5 bases). This CDR3 contains 14 residues. The V gene's germline CDR1 is MGHDK and CDR2 SYGVNS. Trimming removed 0 bases at V and 5 bases at J, with 10 bases between.

This clonotype was seen repeatedly, ten times or more. The genes are TRBV6-2 or TRBV6-3 and TRBJ1-1; possibly TRBD1 for D (6 bases). This CDR3 has 13 amino acids. The V gene's germline CDR1 is MNHEY and CDR2 SVGEGT. V lost 6 bases and J 4 bases, leaving 12 bases between the germline ends. The CDR3 loop is CASRDRQFTEAFF. For the CDR3, the DNA is TGTGCCAGCAGGGACAGACAATTCACTGAAGCTTTCTTT.

The table lists this clonotype with many counts. This chain links TRBV3-1 with TRBJ2-7; D remains ambiguous. This CDR3 comprises 19 residues. Trimming pared 0 bases from V and 2 bases from J, leaving 23 bases between. Germline V CDR1 and CDR2: LGHDT, YNNKEL (reference sequence). The chain's CDR3 is CASSQDWSIQDLRTYEQYF. The CDR3 region has the DNA TGTGCCAGCAGCCAAGATTGGTCGATCCAGGACCTACGCACCTACGAGCAGTACTTC.

The sample holds many counts of this clonotype. This sequence joins TRBV25-1 and TRBJ1-2, with a weak D call TRBD1 (5 bases). This CDR3 contains 15 residues. Germline V gives CDR1 MGHDK, CDR2 SYGVNS. The germline V and J ends were trimmed by 6 bases and 0 bases, with 14 bases remaining between them. CDR3 sequence: CASSDSPSANYGYTF. The CDR3 nucleotides read TGTGCCAGCAGCGACAGCCCATCCGCTAACTATGGCTACACCTTC.

The sample holds many counts of this clonotype. The chain is built from TRBV7-8 and TRBJ2-1, with 8 bases lining up with TRBD2. Germline-derived CDR1 and CDR2 are SGHVS and FQNEAQ. Trimming took 4 bases from V and 9 from J; bases not matched to a gene: 8. The CDR3 runs 14 residues. CDR3 DNA: TGTGCCAGCAGCTGCGCCGGGACTAGGTGTGAGCAGTTCTTC. Translated, it gives CASSCAGTRCEQFF. Combining the CDR3 with reference TRBV7-8 and TRBJ2-1 gives the whole variable domain GAGVSQSPRYKVAKRGQDVALRCDPISGHVSLFWYQQALGQGPEFLTYFQNEAQLDKSGLPSDRFFAERPEGSVSTLKIQRTQQEDSAVYLCASSCAGTRCEQFFGPGTRLTVL.

By share of the sample, this clonotype is medium-sized (0.01 to 0.1%). The chain recombines TRBV4-1 with TRBJ1-1, with TRBD1 as a possible D gene (6 bases). This CDR3 has 13 residues. Germline CDR1 reads MGHRA; CDR2 reads YSYEKL. V lost 0 bases and J 6 bases, leaving 8 bases between the germline ends. CDR3 in DNA: TGCGCCAGCAGCCAAGACAGGGGTTCTGAAGCTTTCTTT. Translating gives CASSQDRGSEAFF.

This clonotype was observed at least ten times. V is TRBV27 and J is TRBJ1-1, with D possibly matching TRBD1 (5 bases). The CDR3 totals 15 residues. Germline V CDR1 and CDR2: MNHEY, SMNVEV (reference sequence). Trimming shortened V by 6 bases and J by 4 bases, and 18 bases separated the two germline ends. The CDR3 reads CASRPALGQGTEAFF. The CDR3 DNA follows: TGTGCCAGCAGACCTGCCTTGGGGCAGGGCACTGAAGCTTTCTTT.

This clonotype came up many times. The chain is built from TRBV5-5 and TRBJ2-1; D is uncertain. Between the trimmed V and J ends, which lost 2 bases and 4 bases, there was a span of 13 bases. The CDR3 has 15 residues. From germline, CDR1 is SGHKS and CDR2 YYEKEE (reference sequence). CDR3 nucleotides: TGTGCCAGCAGCTTTTCTCTACAGAGATACAATGAGCAGTTCTTC. This encodes CASSFSLQRYNEQFF.

The table lists this clonotype with many counts. The rearrangement uses TRBV20-1 and TRBJ2-1; 9 nucleotides agree with TRBD1. Trimming took 0 bases from V and 3 from J; bases not matched to a gene: 6. CDR1 and CDR2 (germline): DFQATT, SNEGSKA (reference sequence). The CDR3 length is 16 residues. The CDR3 DNA is TGCAGTGCTAGAGACGCCGGGACAGGGAACTACAATGAGCAGTTCTTC. It yields the protein CSARDAGTGNYNEQFF.

This clonotype was detected many times. The rearrangement joins TRBV20-1 to TRBJ2-3; D gene unclear. The CDR3 runs 15 residues. Trimming stripped 2 bases from V and 2 bases from J, with 14 bases between. Germline V gene sequence: CDR1 DFQATT, CDR2 SNEGSKA (reference sequence). CDR3 region: CSARSGVPHTDTQYF. CDR3 in DNA: TGCAGTGCTAGATCTGGGGTCCCTCACACAGATACGCAGTATTTT.

This clonotype qualifies as medium-sized. The V call is TRBV9, the J call TRBJ2-7; TRBD1 aligns across 10 bases. Germline assignment: CDR1 SGDLS and CDR2 YYNGEE. CDR3 length: 14 residues. The junction had 7 bases not matched to a gene; V was cut back by 3 bases and J by 7 bases. The CDR3 DNA sequence: TGTGCCAGCAGCGGCGGGACAGGGGATCGAGAGCAGTACTTC. It encodes CASSGGTGDREQYF.

This clonotype rates as medium-sized. The chain has TRBV10-3 and TRBJ2-5; TRBD1 aligns across 8 bases. The junction had 8 bases not matched to a gene; V was cut back by 6 bases and J by 5 bases. This CDR3 region has 14 residues. CDR1 and CDR2 (germline): ENHRY, SYGVKD. CDR3 residues: CAISDAGGRETQYF. CDR3 bases: TGTGCCATCAGCGATGCAGGGGGCAGGGAGACCCAGTACTTC.

This clonotype was seen more than once but under ten times. Given a much more abundant clone one base away, this may be a read error. The conserved closing phenylalanine or tryptophan is absent in this CDR3, likely reflecting a read error. The V and J genes are TRBV5-1 and TRBJ1-2; D possibly corresponds to TRBD1 (5 bases). Germline lookup yields CDR1 SGHRS and CDR2 YFSETQ. Trimming shortened V by 6 bases and J by 3 bases, and 12 bases separated the two germline ends. The CDR3 extends over 13 amino acids. CDR3: CASTSGEDYGYTI. DNA for the CDR3: TGCGCCAGCACCTCGGGGGAAGACTATGGCTACACCATC.

This clonotype has a count of ten or more. J is TRBJ2-7 and V is TRBV12-3 or TRBV12-4; 8 bases fit TRBD1. V dropped 5 bases and J dropped 7; count of bases not matched to a gene: 13. The CDR3 runs 15 residues. The CDR3 nucleotides are TGTGCCAGCAGTCTAACCGGGACAGGCCCGGGGGAGCAGTACTTC. Translation: CASSLTGTGPGEQYF.

This clonotype was detected ten times or more. This chain uses TRBV7-8 with TRBJ2-3, with D maybe TRBD2 (6 bases). This CDR3 spans 16 amino acids. Germline V gives CDR1 SGHVS, CDR2 FQNEAQ. V was shortened by 1 base and J by 1 base, with 12 bases between the two germline ends. In nucleotides, the CDR3 is TGTGCCAGCAGCTTAGGACTAGATGTGGGCACAGATACGCAGTATTTT. This sequence encodes CASSLGLDVGTDTQYF.

Many counts were recorded for this clonotype. CDR3 amino acids: CSAPVETGLFTYEQYF. CDR3 bases: TGCAGTGCACCCGTGGAGACAGGCCTTTTTACCTACGAGCAGTACTTC. This chain connects TRBV20-1 to TRBJ2-7; tentatively, D is TRBD1 (6 bases). Germline V lookup: CDR1 DFQATT, CDR2 SNEGSKA (reference sequence). V lost 6 bases to trimming and J lost 2 bases, with 23 bases between them. The CDR3 spans 16 residues.

This clonotype appeared many times. The rearrangement joins TRBV20-1 to TRBJ1-4; TRBD1 agrees at 7 bases. Germline CDR1 DFQATT, CDR2 SNEGSKA (reference sequence). V dropped 0 bases and J dropped 15; count of bases not matched to a gene: 25. The CDR3 length is 18 residues. The CDR3 bases are TGCAGTGCTAGAGATTTAAAAGGGGGCGCGGGAGGATGGGCAAGGTTGTTTTTT. It codes for CSARDLKGGAGGWARLFF.

This clonotype was counted many times. CDR3 region: CASSLGQGDTQYF. In nucleotides, the CDR3 is TGCGCCAGCAGCTTGGGACAGGGAGATACGCAGTATTTT. The chain joins TRBV5-1 to TRBJ2-3; 7 bases agree with TRBD1. This CDR3 spans 13 amino acids. After removal of 0 bases from V and 5 bases from J, the junction contained 0 bases not matched to a gene. Germline loops: CDR1 SGHRS, CDR2 YFSETQ.

This clonotype was seen at least ten times. The chain is built from TRBV5-1 and TRBJ1-1; possible D gene TRBD1, 5 bases. The CDR3 spans 13 residues. Per the germline V gene, CDR1 is SGHRS and CDR2 is YFSETQ. V was shortened by 0 bases and J by 4 bases, with 7 bases between the two germline ends. The CDR3 reads CASSLGGTTEAFF. DNA for the CDR3: TGCGCCAGCAGCTTGGGTGGGACCACTGAAGCTTTCTTT.